These 15 T cell receptor beta chains were all obtained from the same sample, sequenced in a study of T cells in Graves' hyperthyroidism and ophthalmopathy. Regions amplified from RNA transcripts were the TCR beta CDR3 regions. HTBI primers were employed in a first-round RT-PCR of the TCR CDR3. TCRdb reprocessed the multiplex PCR reads with MiXCR, giving one entry per CDR3 protein. The sample carries 550,000 to 800,000 distinct CDR3 sequences, 15% to 20% recorded once. Input material: blood. The receptors were sampled from a man younger than 30 with Graves' hyperthyroidism.

This clonotype was observed a few times. This chain joins TRBV24-1 and TRBJ2-1, with TRBD1 matching 8 bases. The CDR3 is made up of 15 amino acids. Germline V lookup: CDR1 KGHDR, CDR2 SFDVKD. V shed 2 bases, J shed 8 bases, and the junction held 7 bases outside the gene matches. The CDR3 region is CATSDYRGAWDEQFF. The CDR3 nucleotides are TGTGCCACCAGTGATTACAGGGGGGCGTGGGATGAGCAGTTCTTC.

This clonotype was detected ten times or more. The gene calls are TRBV27 and TRBJ2-1; D perhaps matches TRBD1 (5 bases). Germline V lookup: CDR1 MNHEY, CDR2 SMNVEV (reference sequence). The CDR3 totals 16 residues. V was shortened by 2 bases and J by 7 bases, with 18 bases between the two germline ends. CDR3: CASSLNMYENRNEQFF. CDR3 DNA: TGTGCCAGCAGTTTAAATATGTACGAGAACAGGAATGAGCAGTTCTTC.

In this sample, this clonotype turned up a few times. Mismatch with germline at one junction end may stem from a read error. This chain connects TRBV20-1 to TRBJ2-3; tentatively, D is TRBD1 (7 bases). Germline V gene lookup returns CDR1 DFQATT and CDR2 SNEGSKA (reference sequence). This CDR3 has 13 amino acids. CDR3 in amino acids: CGGGRHGTDTQYF. The CDR3 nucleotides are TGTGGAGGGGGCCGACACGGCACAGATACGCAGTATTTT.

This clonotype was detected ten times or more. The chain is built from TRBV6-2 or TRBV6-3 and TRBJ2-1, with D possibly TRBD1 on 5 matching bases. Trimming pared 6 bases from V and 3 bases from J, leaving 9 bases between. CDR1 is MNHEY and CDR2 is SVGEGT in the germline V gene. This CDR3 is 13 amino acids long. CDR3 protein: CASRSGLYNEQFF. The CDR3 DNA sequence: TGTGCCAGCAGGTCAGGGCTCTACAATGAGCAGTTCTTC.

This clonotype was detected many times. The rearrangement links TRBV28 to TRBJ2-7; D gene unclear. The V and J ends lost 3 bases and 3 bases respectively, with 15 bases between them. CDR3 length: 15 residues. Germline V CDR1 and CDR2: MDHEN, SYDVKM. DNA for the CDR3: TGTGCCAGCAGTTTCGGTCTTGGCAGAGACTACGAGCAGTACTTC. Translating gives CASSFGLGRDYEQYF. Looking up the rest from reference TRBV28 and TRBJ2-7 gives the full variable domain: DVKVTQSSRYLVKRTGEKVFLECVQDMDHENMFWYRQDPGLGLRLIYFSYDVKMKEKGDIPEGYSVSREKKERFSLILESASTNQTSMYLCASSFGLGRDYEQYFGPGTRLTVT.

The rearrangement links TRBV12-3 or TRBV12-4 to TRBJ2-7, with TRBD2 matching 12 bases. V shed 5 bases and J 7 bases; nucleotides not matched to a gene: 6. The CDR3 extends over 14 amino acids. CDR3: CASSTTSGRKEQYF. CDR3 DNA: TGTGCCAGCAGTACGACTAGCGGGAGAAAGGAGCAGTACTTC.

V and J are TRBV7-9 and TRBJ2-5, with 7 bases fitting TRBD2. J gave up 7 bases and V 4 bases, and 12 bases lay outside the gene matches. The CDR3 runs to 15 residues. The V gene's germline CDR1 is SEHNR and CDR2 FQNEAQ (reference sequence). DNA for the CDR3: TGTGCCAGCAGCTCCGGACTAGGAACATCACCGACCCAGTACTTC. Protein: CASSSGLGTSPTQYF.

This clonotype was seen many times. V gene TRBV7-2 combines with J gene TRBJ2-7, with 11 bases identical to TRBD2. From germline, CDR1 is SGHTA and CDR2 FQGNSA. V lost 4 bases, J lost 0 bases, and 2 bases stayed unmatched. CDR3 length equals 15 residues. CDR3 sequence reads: CASSWGLADSYEQYF. In DNA, the CDR3 is TGTGCCAGCAGCTGGGGACTAGCGGACTCCTACGAGCAGTACTTC.

This clonotype was observed a handful of times. The rearrangement links TRBV7-9 to TRBJ1-1; no definite D call. The CDR3 runs 14 residues. In germline, CDR1 is SEHNR, CDR2 FQNEAQ (reference sequence). V lost 5 bases to trimming and J lost 0 bases, with 10 bases between them. This CDR3 is CASSPTTVNTEAFF. DNA of the CDR3: TGTGCCAGCAGCCCGACGACCGTGAACACTGAAGCTTTCTTT.

This clonotype was observed many times. This chain uses TRBV2 with TRBJ2-1, with D possibly being TRBD1 or TRBD2 (5 bases each). Trimming took 6 bases from V and 0 from J, leaving 15 bases between them. The germline gives CDR1 SNHLY, CDR2 FYNNEI. The CDR3 is 16 amino acids. This CDR3 reads CASRERWDHSYNEQFF. CDR3 coding DNA: TGTGCCAGCAGGGAACGCTGGGACCACTCCTACAATGAGCAGTTCTTC.

The chain combines TRBV15 with TRBJ1-5, with 7 bases identical to TRBD1. CDR3 length: 17 amino acids. Trimming at V came to 1 base and at J to 6 bases, leaving 12 bases not matched to a gene. Germline loops: CDR1 LNHNV, CDR2 YYDKDF (reference sequence). The CDR3 DNA is TGTGCCACCAGCAGAGTTGGTGGGACAGCGAGGAGTCAGCCCCAGCATTTT. Its protein product is CATSRVGGTARSQPQHF.

This clonotype was observed a few times. J is TRBJ2-7 and V is TRBV19; TRBD2 might be the D (5 bases). Per germline, CDR1 LNHDA and CDR2 SQIVND (reference sequence). Trimming removed 3 bases from V and 3 bases from J, with 12 bases in between. The CDR3 loop spans 14 amino acids. The CDR3 sequence: CASSMRRVGYEQYF. The CDR3 DNA is TGTGCCAGTAGTATGAGGCGGGTTGGCTACGAGCAGTACTTC. The full variable domain, completed using reference TRBV19 and TRBJ2-7, is DGGITQSPKYLFRKEGQNVTLSCEQNLNHDAMYWYRQDPGQGLRLIYYSQIVNDFQKGDIAEGYSVSREKKESFPLTVTSAQKNPTAFYLCASSMRRVGYEQYFGPGTRLTVT.

The chain carries TRBV29-1 and TRBJ2-5, with D unresolved. Germline CDR1 reads SQVTM; CDR2 reads ANQGSEA. V lost 3 bases and J 3 bases, leaving 8 bases between the germline ends. This CDR3 is 12 amino acids long. The CDR3 protein is CSVDPGEETQYF. For the CDR3, the DNA is TGCAGCGTTGATCCGGGCGAAGAGACCCAGTACTTC.

This clonotype was seen repeatedly, ten times or more. The CDR3 nucleotides read TGTGCCAGCAGCCAGAGAAGTTCACCCCTCCACTTT. This codes for CASSQRSSPLHF. V and J are TRBV7-9 and TRBJ1-6; no clear D. Between the trimmed V and J ends, which lost 5 bases and 9 bases, there was a span of 8 bases. CDR1 SEHNR and CDR2 FQNEAQ come from the germline V gene (reference sequence). The CDR3 extends over 12 amino acids.

This clonotype turned up a few times. The V and J genes are TRBV5-1 and TRBJ1-2; D unresolved. The CDR3 has 13 residues. V was cut by 1 base and J by 5 bases, with 9 bases left in between. Germline V gives CDR1 SGHRS, CDR2 YFSETQ. DNA for the CDR3: TGCGCCAGCAGCTTGAGAACACAGTATGGCTACACCTTC. It yields the protein CASSLRTQYGYTF.